This record covers a single T cell receptor (beta chain). This clone was seen a single time. No cognate antigen has been identified for it. No per-base quality is available; no much larger clone lies one base away. The CDR3, cysteine through phenylalanine, is 13 amino acids long. Left in the record is the CDR3 DNA by itself, 39 bases read in frame from the first base. The germline V gene specifies SGHAT as CDR1 and FQNNGV as CDR2. A distance of 8 bases separates the germline ends of V and J, which lose 3 bases and 5 bases respectively. This sample was taken from a study of radiotherapy plus CTLA-4 blockade in lung cancer (dated by TCRdb to between 2018 and 2020). With respect to the entire study: Among the enrolled patients, approximately 18% had an objective response, and about 30% reached disease control.

The study evaluated CTLA-4 blockade (ipilimumab) given together with focal radiation therapy in patients who had chemo-refractory metastatic non-small-cell lung cancer. Library preparation was by the immunoSEQ multiplex PCR assay. Sourced from immuneACCESS, this table was stored by TCRdb with only in-frame sequences that have V and J called. A share of the clones is absent; for the studies checked, an unresolved V gene accounts for under half, and the remainder has no known explanation. Recorded for this sample are about 38,000 clones; about 73% of them occurred a single time. Of the sample, about 8.9% falls within the top ten clones. What the authors observed across the whole study: After treatment with radiotherapy and ipilimumab, TCR clones that originated in tumors expanded in peripheral blood. Early dynamic changes in blood T cell clones, together with increased serum interferon-beta after radiation, were reported as the strongest predictors of response.

The sample consisted of peripheral blood, taken from a patient treated with radiotherapy plus ipilimumab. The sequence was obtained from a human donor with non-small cell lung cancer who had stable disease on radiotherapy plus ipilimumab. The chain employs TRBV11-2 and TRBJ1-5; there is no confident call for the D gene. The DNA sequence is given as TGTGCCAGCAGCTTTGGAAACGATCAGCCCCAGCATTTT. Translated, this is CASSFGNDQPQHF.